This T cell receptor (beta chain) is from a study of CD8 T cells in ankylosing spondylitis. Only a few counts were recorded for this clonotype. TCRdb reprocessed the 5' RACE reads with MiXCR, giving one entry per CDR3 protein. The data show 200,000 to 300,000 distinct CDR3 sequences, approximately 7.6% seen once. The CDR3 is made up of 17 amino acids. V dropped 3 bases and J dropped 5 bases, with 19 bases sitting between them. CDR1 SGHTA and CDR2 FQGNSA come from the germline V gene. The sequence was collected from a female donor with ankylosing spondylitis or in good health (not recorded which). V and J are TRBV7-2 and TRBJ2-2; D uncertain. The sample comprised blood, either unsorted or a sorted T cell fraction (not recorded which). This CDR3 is CASSFSMLTSLTGELFF. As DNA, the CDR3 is TGTGCCAGCAGCTTTAGTATGCTGACGAGCCTGACCGGGGAGCTGTTTTTT.